This T cell receptor (beta chain) was captured in a study of cytomegalovirus exposure and HLA in healthy donors. Broader study findings: Several top significant clusters appeared, in a later analysis, to be linked to common viral pathogens. The number of N-insertions in an Asian-associated ancestry cluster was reportedly below the approximately 680-donor mean in a later analysis.

PCR used 60 Vbeta primers and 13 Jbeta primers. Using immunoSEQ multiplex PCR, the repertoire was profiled, and TCRdb retains in-frame clones only, with some absent. The table lists roughly 190,000 clones, more than 75% of them singletons. Details on this clone: Antigen unknown.

Trimming cost V 5 bases and J 4 bases; bases outside gene matches: 4. The CDR3 is 14 amino acids. Germline-derived CDR1 and CDR2 are SGHVS and FQNEAQ. Sequenced sample: PBMCs. The source of this sequence is a man aged 40-55 years in good health and CMV-seropositive. The chain uses TRBV7-8 and TRBJ1-3, with 8 bases that match TRBD1. The CDR3, as DNA: TGTGCCAGCAGCCCAGGGACAGGAGGAAACACCATATATTTT. Amino acids: CASSPGTGGNTIYF. The complete variable domain, with remaining parts taken from reference TRBV7-8 and TRBJ1-3, reads GAGVSQSPRYKVAKRGQDVALRCDPISGHVSLFWYQQALGQGPEFLTYFQNEAQLDKSGLPSDRFFAERPEGSVSTLKIQRTQQEDSAVYLCASSPGTGGNTIYFGEGSWLTVV.